This passage covers 10 T cell receptor beta chains from one sample sequenced in a study of OX40 agonist ivuxolimab in advanced cancers. The assay was immunoSEQ multiplex PCR, and TCRdb's table has in-frame clones only and misses some. The sample yields roughly 97,000 clones, 86% seen once. The sample was CD4+ or CD8+ T cells sorted from blood, taken in a trial of the OX40 agonist ivuxolimab. These receptors came from an adult with an advanced solid tumor such as melanoma, head and neck, liver or kidney cancer.

The chain couples TRBV19 to TRBJ2-1; TRBD2 matches 9 bases. The CDR3 consists of 16 residues. V trimming: 3 bases; J trimming: 2 bases; junction bases outside the gene matches: 5. Germline V gene data show CDR1 as LNHDA and CDR2 as SQIVND (reference sequence). CDR3 DNA sequence: TGTGCCAGTAGTATGGGCGGGAGGGCCCCCTACAATGAGCAGTTCTTC. As protein: CASSMGGRAPYNEQFF.

The chain uses TRBV18 and TRBJ1-3; 12 nucleotides match TRBD1. V lost 5 bases and J lost 8; bases outside the gene matches: 7. Looked up from germline, CDR1 is KGHSH and CDR2 is LQKENI. This CDR3 is 15 amino acids long. CDR3 protein: CASSAGTGGTDTIYF. The CDR3 DNA reads TGTGCCAGCTCAGCAGGGACAGGGGGCACGGACACCATATATTTT.

The chain has TRBV5-1 and TRBJ1-2, with a tentative D call TRBD1 (5 bases). V gave up 1 base and J gave up 5 bases, with 9 bases separating them. This CDR3 has 13 amino acids. CDR1 and CDR2 (germline): SGHRS, YFSETQ. The CDR3 is CASSLNRIYGYTF. The CDR3 DNA sequence: TGCGCCAGCAGCTTGAACAGGATATATGGCTACACCTTC.

This clone was found a few times. The chain has TRBV30 and TRBJ1-3; possible D gene TRBD1, 5 bases. CDR3 size: 17 residues. Germline assignment: CDR1 GTSNPN and CDR2 SVGIG (reference sequence). Trimming cost V 3 bases and J 0 bases, with 18 bases left between them. The DNA of the CDR3 is TGTGCCTGGAGCGGGGGGAGGACTTTAATCTCTGGAAACACCATATATTTT. It codes for CAWSGGRTLISGNTIYF.

This clone was seen a single time. The chain combines TRBV7-8 with TRBJ2-7; 7 bases line up with TRBD1. V was clipped by 6 bases and J by 5 bases; unmatched bases: 7. The length of the CDR3 is 13 residues. Germline V gives CDR1 SGHVS, CDR2 FQNEAQ. The CDR3 DNA is TGTGCCAGCAGGCAGGGGGTTAAGGACGAGCAGTACTTC. Translating it yields CASRQGVKDEQYF.

The chain is built from TRBV2 and TRBJ1-1, with D possibly being TRBD1 (6 bases). The germline gives CDR1 SNHLY, CDR2 FYNNEI. This CDR3 is built from 16 residues. V was trimmed by 4 bases and J by 4 bases, leaving 19 bases between them. Here the CDR3 DNA reads TGTGCCAGCAGTGTCCTTGGGGGCGCGGGATTCACTGAAGCTTTCTTT. Amino acids: CASSVLGGAGFTEAFF.

The chain carries TRBV19 and TRBJ1-2; D remains unclear. Per germline, CDR1 LNHDA and CDR2 SQIVND (reference sequence). The CDR3 is 13 amino acids. Trimming removed 6 bases from V and 4 bases from J, with 12 bases in between. CDR3 in amino acids: CASRPPGAYGYTF. The CDR3 coding sequence is TGTGCCAGTAGACCCCCAGGAGCCTATGGCTACACCTTC.

Written as DNA, the CDR3 is TGTGCCTGGACCCCCCCAGGGGGCTCTGGCTACACCTTC. Protein sequence: CAWTPPGGSGYTF. The J gene is TRBJ1-2, the V gene TRBV30, with 8 bases identical to TRBD1. Germline V gene data show CDR1 as GTSNPN and CDR2 as SVGIG (reference sequence). The CDR3 is 13 residues long. Losses at the gene ends were 4 bases for V and 7 bases for J; bases not matched to a gene: 8.

The chain joins TRBV30 to TRBJ2-1; 11 bases agree with TRBD2. Germline V gives CDR1 GTSNPN, CDR2 SVGIG (reference sequence). V dropped 7 bases and J dropped 3; count of bases not matched to a gene: 11. This CDR3 is 16 amino acids long. CDR3 nucleotide sequence: TGTGCCTTCCCCAAAACTACTAGCGGGAGCTACAATGAGCAGTTCTTC. It encodes CAFPKTTSGSYNEQFF.

The chain is built from TRBV5-8 and TRBJ2-3; 7 positions match TRBD2. Germline trimming cut 4 bases from V and 13 bases from J; bases unmatched to any gene: 15. The CDR3 spans 14 residues. Germline CDR1 and CDR2: SGHTS and YDEGEE. CDR3 DNA: TGTGCCAGCAGCCGCTTGGAGGGGATAAGCGGGAAGTATTTT. It is translated as CASSRLEGISGKYF.